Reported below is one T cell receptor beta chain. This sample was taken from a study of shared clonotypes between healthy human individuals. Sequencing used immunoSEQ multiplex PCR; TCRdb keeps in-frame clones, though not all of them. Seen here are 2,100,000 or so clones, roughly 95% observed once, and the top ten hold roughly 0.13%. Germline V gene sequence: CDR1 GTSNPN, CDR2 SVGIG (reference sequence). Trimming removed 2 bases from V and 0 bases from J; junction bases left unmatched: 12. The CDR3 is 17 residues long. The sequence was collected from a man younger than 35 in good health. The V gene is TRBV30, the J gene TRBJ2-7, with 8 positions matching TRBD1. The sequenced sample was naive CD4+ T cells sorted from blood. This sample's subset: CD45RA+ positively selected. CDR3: CAWSPPPGQVLSYEQYF. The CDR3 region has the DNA TGTGCCTGGAGTCCACCCCCGGGACAGGTCCTCTCCTACGAGCAGTACTTC.